This passage covers 23 T cell receptor beta chains from one sample sequenced in a study of blood T cell repertoires in COVID-19. TCRdb's table, derived via immunoSEQ multiplex PCR, lists solely in-frame clones and lacks some. This sample carries around 120,000 clones, over 85% of them seen once, and the ten largest clones take approximately 5%. Sequencing was done on a sample of peripheral blood. These receptors were taken from a man aged 55 to 70 with COVID-19, enrolled during active disease.

J is TRBJ2-4 and V is TRBV6-2 or TRBV6-3; 7 bases agree with TRBD1. V dropped 5 bases and J dropped 6; count of bases not matched to a gene: 19. In germline, CDR1 is MNHEY, CDR2 SVGEGT. CDR3 length: 18 residues. The CDR3 protein is CASSTNGQDLRPGNIQYF. As DNA, the CDR3 is TGTGCCAGCAGTACTAATGGACAGGACCTCCGGCCAGGAAACATTCAGTACTTC.

This clone showed up just once. This rearrangement joins TRBV7-9 to TRBJ1-2; 8 bases match TRBD1. This CDR3 spans 13 amino acids. V lost 7 bases and J lost 8; bases outside the gene matches: 9. The germline gives CDR1 SEHNR, CDR2 FQNEAQ (reference sequence). CDR3 in amino acids: CASIAGTGFGYTF. The CDR3 DNA follows: TGTGCCAGCATAGCCGGGACAGGTTTCGGCTACACCTTC. Full variable domain (missing parts from reference TRBV7-9 and TRBJ1-2): DTGVSQNPRHKITKRGQNVTFRCDPISEHNRLYWYRQTLGQGPEFLTYFQNEAQLEKSRLLSDRFSAERPKGSFSTLEIQRTEQGDSAMYLCASIAGTGFGYTFGSGTRLTVV.

The J gene is TRBJ1-3, the V gene TRBV9; D is ambiguous. This CDR3 comprises 15 residues. Trimming left V 6 bases short and J 4 bases short, with 17 bases between. The germline CDR1 and CDR2 sequences are SGDLS and YYNGEE. CDR3 DNA: TGTGCCAGCACCCCGACGGGAGAGGTCGGAAACACCATATATTTT. Protein product: CASTPTGEVGNTIYF.

J is TRBJ2-7 and V is TRBV7-9, with a tentative D call TRBD2 (5 bases). The CDR3 runs 12 residues. Germline V lookup: CDR1 SEHNR, CDR2 FQNEAQ (reference sequence). The ends were cut back, 3 bases at V and 6 bases at J, with 9 bases in the middle. The CDR3 DNA reads as TGTGCCAGCAGCTTTCCAGCGGCCGAGCAGTACTTC. This translates into CASSFPAAEQYF.

Only one count was recorded for this clone. J is TRBJ2-7 and V is TRBV6-5, with 10 nucleotides matching TRBD1. The CDR3 runs 14 residues. Per germline, CDR1 MNHEY and CDR2 SVGAGI. V lost 10 bases and J lost 3; bases outside the gene matches: 9. The CDR3 DNA is TGTGCCATCTTGGACAGGGGGGTTAACTACGAGCAGTACTTC. It specifies CAILDRGVNYEQYF.

The V call is TRBV4-1, the J call TRBJ1-6; 10 bases map to TRBD1. Germline loops: CDR1 MGHRA, CDR2 YSYEKL. Unmatched junction bases numbered 5, after V lost 0 bases and J lost 9 bases. The CDR3 totals 16 residues. The CDR3 sequence is CASSQDDRGLGSPLHF. CDR3 sequence (DNA): TGCGCCAGCAGCCAAGATGACAGGGGGCTCGGTTCACCCCTCCACTTT.

The chain combines TRBV27 with TRBJ2-1; D perhaps matches TRBD2 (6 bases). CDR3 size: 15 residues. Germline CDR1 and CDR2: MNHEY and SMNVEV (reference sequence). V was clipped by 5 bases and J by 2 bases, with 13 bases between them. CDR3 DNA: TGTGCCAGCAGTCCCCGGGACTGGCCCTACAATGAGCAGTTCTTC. It codes for CASSPRDWPYNEQFF.

The rearrangement links TRBV19 to TRBJ2-1, with 7 positions matching TRBD1. Germline trimming cut 3 bases from V and 2 bases from J; bases unmatched to any gene: 4. Germline V CDR1 and CDR2: LNHDA, SQIVND (reference sequence). This CDR3 comprises 15 residues. In nucleotides, the CDR3 is TGTGCCAGTAGTATCGGGCAGGGGGCCTACAATGAGCAGTTCTTC. Translating it yields CASSIGQGAYNEQFF. The complete variable domain, with remaining parts taken from reference TRBV19 and TRBJ2-1, reads DGGITQSPKYLFRKEGQNVTLSCEQNLNHDAMYWYRQDPGQGLRLIYYSQIVNDFQKGDIAEGYSVSREKKESFPLTVTSAQKNPTAFYLCASSIGQGAYNEQFFGPGTRLTVL.

The CDR3 nucleotides are TGTGCCAGTAGTACCTCTAGCGGGAGAGCCACCGGGGAGCTGTTTTTT. Its protein is CASSTSSGRATGELFF. V gene TRBV19 combines with J gene TRBJ2-2; 10 bases are shared with TRBD2. Germline-derived CDR1 and CDR2 are LNHDA and SQIVND (reference sequence). V trimming: 4 bases; J trimming: 4 bases; junction bases outside the gene matches: 6. This CDR3 spans 16 amino acids.

This rearrangement joins TRBV7-6 to TRBJ2-1, with TRBD2 as a possible D gene (5 bases). V was clipped by 2 bases and J by 4 bases, with 15 bases between them. CDR1 and CDR2 (germline): SGHVS, FNYEAQ. This CDR3 spans 16 amino acids. The CDR3 reads CASSLSPGFLYNEQFF. The CDR3 nucleotides are TGTGCCAGCAGCTTAAGTCCGGGATTCTTGTACAATGAGCAGTTCTTC.

The rearrangement links TRBV24-1 to TRBJ1-2; D is perhaps TRBD1 (6 bases). CDR3 length: 13 residues. V was cut by 4 bases and J by 8 bases, with 13 bases left in between. From germline, CDR1 is KGHDR and CDR2 SFDVKD. Written as DNA, the CDR3 is TGTGCCACCAGTGAGCGGGGGGCGTGGGGCTACACCTTC. Amino acid sequence: CATSERGAWGYTF.

The chain is built from TRBV18 and TRBJ2-5, with TRBD1 matching over 7 bases. Germline V CDR1 and CDR2: KGHSH, LQKENI. V lost 3 bases and J lost 0; bases outside the gene matches: 1. The CDR3 runs to 14 residues. The CDR3 bases are TGTGCCAGCTCACCTGGGACAGACCAAGAGACCCAGTACTTC. This encodes CASSPGTDQETQYF.

CDR3 DNA: TGTGCCAGCAGCCGCCGACAGATGGCTGAAGCTTTCTTT. Its protein product is CASSRRQMAEAFF. The V and J genes are TRBV6-5 and TRBJ1-1; TRBD1 is a possible D gene (5 bases). The length of the CDR3 is 13 residues. V was cut by 6 bases and J by 6 bases, with 14 bases left in between. Germline loops: CDR1 MNHEY, CDR2 SVGAGI.

The rearrangement joins TRBV10-3 to TRBJ1-5, with 11 bases identical to TRBD1. Germline CDR1 and CDR2: ENHRY and SYGVKD. The junction had 5 bases not matched to a gene; V was cut back by 6 bases and J by 4 bases. The CDR3 length is 15 residues. CDR3 nucleotide sequence: TGTGCCATCAGGCCCGGGACAGGGGGTAATCAGCCCCAGCATTTT. Its translation is CAIRPGTGGNQPQHF.

This chain links TRBV19 with TRBJ2-4; possible D gene TRBD1, 6 bases. The germline V gene encodes CDR1 LNHDA and CDR2 SQIVND (reference sequence). This CDR3 contains 15 residues. V dropped 7 bases and J dropped 7 bases, with 20 bases sitting between them. This chain's CDR3 is CASTYSSGTHNIQYF. CDR3 DNA sequence: TGTGCCAGTACCTACTCTTCCGGGACACACAACATTCAGTACTTC.

This clone was found once. J is TRBJ2-1 and V is TRBV12-5, with no clear D. Germline loops: CDR1 LGHNT, CDR2 FRNRAP. The CDR3 is made up of 17 amino acids. With 2 bases removed from V and 0 bases from J, the gap between germline ends came to 14 bases. CDR3 region: CASGLTSAEHSYNEQFF. CDR3 bases: TGTGCTAGTGGTTTGACCTCCGCGGAGCACTCCTACAATGAGCAGTTCTTC.

The chain carries TRBV3-1 (or the pseudogene TRBV3-2) and TRBJ2-6, with TRBD2 as a possible D gene (6 bases). Trimming took off 8 bases at V and 0 bases at J, with 8 bases between the two ends. This CDR3 region has 14 residues. Germline assignment: CDR1 LGHDT and CDR2 YNNKEL (reference sequence). CDR3 residues: CASGTDSGANVLTF. CDR3 in DNA: TGTGCCAGCGGGACTGACTCTGGGGCCAACGTCCTGACTTTC.

This clone has a handful of counts. J is TRBJ1-1 and V is TRBV2; 8 bases are a match to TRBD1. The J segment lost 5 bases and the V segment lost 6 bases, leaving 5 bases of the junction unmatched. The CDR3 length is 13 residues. Germline V gene data show CDR1 as SNHLY and CDR2 as FYNNEI. The CDR3 spells CASRGQVLTEAFF. CDR3 DNA: TGTGCCAGCAGGGGACAGGTTTTGACTGAAGCTTTCTTT.

This clone was seen only a few times. The chain links TRBV19 to TRBJ1-1; weak D call: TRBD1 (5 bases). The CDR3 is made up of 16 amino acids. V lost 3 bases and J 1 base, leaving 15 bases between the germline ends. Germline lookup yields CDR1 LNHDA and CDR2 SQIVND (reference sequence). DNA for the CDR3: TGTGCCAGTAGTATTAGCCCGGAGGGGTCGAACACTGAAGCTTTCTTT. Protein sequence: CASSISPEGSNTEAFF.

The gene calls are TRBV7-2 and TRBJ2-3, with 7 bases fitting TRBD1. The trim removed 4 bases at V and 0 bases at J, leaving 7 bases unmatched. This CDR3 is built from 16 residues. CDR1 and CDR2 (germline): SGHTA, FQGNSA. CDR3 in DNA: TGTGCCAGCAGCTCCTCCCAACAGGGGAGCACAGATACGCAGTATTTT. Protein: CASSSSQQGSTDTQYF. Together with reference TRBV7-2 and TRBJ2-3, the CDR3 gives the full variable domain: GAGVSQSPSNKVTEKGKDVELRCDPISGHTALYWYRQSLGQGLEFLIYFQGNSAPDKSGLPSDRFSAERTGGSVSTLTIQRTQQEDSAVYLCASSSSQQGSTDTQYFGPGTRLTVL.

This clone was seen a single time. The chain is built from TRBV30 and TRBJ2-3; D not certain. V gave up 1 base and J gave up 0 bases, with 11 bases separating them. CDR1 and CDR2 from the germline V gene are GTSNPN and SVGIG (reference sequence). This CDR3 contains 15 residues. DNA for the CDR3: TGTGCCTGGAGTGCCCTCCTAGGTAGCACAGATACGCAGTATTTT. This gives the protein CAWSALLGSTDTQYF.

The J gene is TRBJ2-1, the V gene TRBV2, with TRBD1 matching 7 bases. The length of the CDR3 is 15 residues. Germline-derived CDR1 and CDR2 are SNHLY and FYNNEI. J was trimmed by 8 bases and V by 3 bases; bases with no gene match: 10. The CDR3 is CASSEWDSGLDEQFF. The DNA of the CDR3 is TGTGCCAGCAGTGAGTGGGACAGTGGCCTCGATGAGCAGTTCTTC.

CDR3 protein: CASSPGPGADNEQFF. The DNA of the CDR3 is TGCGCCAGCAGCCCAGGACCGGGAGCGGACAATGAGCAGTTCTTC. The chain links TRBV5-1 to TRBJ2-1; maybe TRBD2 (6 bases). This CDR3 spans 15 amino acids. V was clipped by 4 bases and J by 5 bases, with 16 bases between them. Per the germline V gene, CDR1 is SGHRS and CDR2 is YFSETQ.